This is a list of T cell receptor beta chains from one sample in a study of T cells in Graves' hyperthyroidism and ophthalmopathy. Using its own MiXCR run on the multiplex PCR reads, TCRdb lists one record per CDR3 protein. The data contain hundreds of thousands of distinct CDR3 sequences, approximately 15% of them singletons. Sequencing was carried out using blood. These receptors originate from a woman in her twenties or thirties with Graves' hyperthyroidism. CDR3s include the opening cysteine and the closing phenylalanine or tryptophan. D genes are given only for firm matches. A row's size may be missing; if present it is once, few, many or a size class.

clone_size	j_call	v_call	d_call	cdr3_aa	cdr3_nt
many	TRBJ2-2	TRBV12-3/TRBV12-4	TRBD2	CASSLARLAGRTGELFF	TGTGCCAGCAGTTTGGCTCGACTAGCGGGTCGCACCGGGGAGCTGTTTTTT
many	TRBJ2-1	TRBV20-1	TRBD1	CSALRDRYNEQFF	TGCAGTGCTCTCCGGGACAGGTACAATGAGCAGTTCTTC
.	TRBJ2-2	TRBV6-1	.	CASSEVGGPGELFF	TGTGCCAGCAGTGAAGTCGGGGGGCCCGGGGAGCTGTTTTTT
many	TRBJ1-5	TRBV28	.	CAGGQGGNQPQHF	TGTGCCGGAGGGCAGGGAGGCAATCAGCCCCAGCATTTT
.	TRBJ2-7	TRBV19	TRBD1	CASSLGQGDYEQYF	TGTGCCAGTAGTCTGGGACAGGGGGACTACGAGCAGTACTTC
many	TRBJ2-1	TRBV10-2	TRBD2	CASTSARGLTLGEQFF	TGCGCCAGCACGTCGGCAAGGGGACTAACCCTCGGCGAGCAGTTCTTC
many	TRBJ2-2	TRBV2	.	CASSGFTQGGNTGELFF	TGTGCCAGCAGCGGGTTTACTCAGGGGGGTAACACCGGGGAGCTGTTTTTT
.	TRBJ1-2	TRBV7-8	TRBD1	CASSLARQGANYGYTF	TGTGCCAGCAGCTTAGCTAGACAGGGGGCGAACTATGGCTACACCTTC
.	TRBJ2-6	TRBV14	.	CASSQATAFLSGANVLTF	TGTGCCAGCAGCCAGGCTACAGCGTTCCTATCTGGGGCCAACGTCCTGACTTTC
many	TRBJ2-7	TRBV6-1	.	CASSDMDLGEQYF	TGTGCCAGCAGTGACATGGACCTGGGAGAGCAGTACTTC
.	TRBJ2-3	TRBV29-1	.	CSVAAGPGATDTQYF	TGCAGCGTTGCGGCCGGGCCGGGGGCCACAGATACGCAGTATTTT
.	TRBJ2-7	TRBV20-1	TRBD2	CSASVSGSSYEQYF	TGCAGTGCTAGCGTTAGCGGGAGCTCCTACGAGCAGTACTTC
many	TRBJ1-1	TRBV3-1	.	CASSLSGGRANTEAFF	TGTGCCAGCAGCCTCTCCGGGGGGAGGGCGAACACTGAAGCTTTCTTT
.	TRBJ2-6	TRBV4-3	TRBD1	CASSIGQGGSGANVLTF	TGCGCCAGCAGCATTGGACAGGGCGGCTCTGGGGCCAACGTCCTGACTTTC
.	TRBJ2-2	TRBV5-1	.	CASALRVNAGELFF	TGCGCCAGCGCACTTCGAGTAAACGCCGGGGAGCTGTTTTTT
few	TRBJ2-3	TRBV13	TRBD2	CASSTSGSTDTQYF	TGTGCCAGCAGCACTAGCGGAAGCACAGATACGCAGTATTTT
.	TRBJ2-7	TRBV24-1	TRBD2	CATSGLAGLYEQYF	TGTGCCACCAGTGGACTAGCGGGACTCTACGAGCAGTACTTC
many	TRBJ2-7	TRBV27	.	CASSFHPLVYEQYF	TGTGCCAGCAGTTTCCACCCACTCGTCTACGAGCAGTACTTC
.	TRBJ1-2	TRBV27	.	CASSLGAGRLFYGYTF	TGTGCCAGCAGTTTAGGGGCCGGCCGGTTATTCTATGGCTACACCTTC
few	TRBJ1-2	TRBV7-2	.	CASSPSSLGRGYTF	TGTGCCAGCAGCCCCAGCAGTCTCGGTAGGGGCTACACCTTC
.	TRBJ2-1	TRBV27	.	CASLDRNEQFF	TGTGCCAGCTTAGACAGGAATGAGCAGTTCTTC
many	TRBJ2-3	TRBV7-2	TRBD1	CASSLEQGITDTQYF	TGTGCCAGCAGCTTAGAACAGGGGATAACAGATACGCAGTATTTT
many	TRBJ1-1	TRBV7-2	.	CASSLGGGKDAEAFF	TGTGCCAGCAGCTTAGGTGGAGGGAAGGATGCTGAAGCTTTCTTT
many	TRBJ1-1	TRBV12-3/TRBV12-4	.	CASSTSLNPNTEAFF	TGTGCCAGCAGTACATCCCTTAATCCGAACACTGAAGCTTTCTTT
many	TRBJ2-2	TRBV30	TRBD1	CAWIGDRGTGELFF	TGTGCCTGGATTGGGGACAGGGGAACCGGGGAGCTGTTTTTT
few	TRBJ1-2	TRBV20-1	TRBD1	CSAKFAGGSYGYTF	TGCAGTGCTAAATTTGCAGGGGGCTCCTATGGCTACACCTTC
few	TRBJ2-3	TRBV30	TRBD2	CAWAGGTDTQYF	TGTGCCTGGGCGGGAGGCACAGATACGCAGTATTTT
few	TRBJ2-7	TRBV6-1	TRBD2	CASSFLREEVEQYF	TGTGCCAGCAGTTTTTTGCGGGAGGAGGTCGAGCAGTACTTC
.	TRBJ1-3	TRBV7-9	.	CASSFFLSPGGSGNTIYF	TGTGCCAGCAGCTTTTTTCTTTCCCCCGGAGGGTCTGGAAACACCATATATTTT
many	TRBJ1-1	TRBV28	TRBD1	CASSLTGQGSTEAFF	TGTGCCAGCAGTTTAACAGGACAGGGATCCACTGAAGCTTTCTTT
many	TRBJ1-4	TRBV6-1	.	CASSPGQEKLFF	TGTGCCAGCAGCCCAGGACAGGAAAAACTGTTTTTT
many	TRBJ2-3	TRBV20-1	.	CRPGGTDTDTQYF	TGCAGACCCGGGGGGACAGATACAGATACGCAGTATTTT
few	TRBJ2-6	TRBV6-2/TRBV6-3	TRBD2	CASSYAGGPGANVLTF	TGTGCCAGCAGTTACGCGGGAGGCCCTGGGGCCAACGTCCTGACTTTC
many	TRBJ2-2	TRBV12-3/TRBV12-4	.	CASSGVTGGELFF	TGTGCCAGCTCCGGAGTTACGGGCGGGGAGCTGTTTTTT
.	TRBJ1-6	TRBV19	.	CASRLPNSPLHF	TGTGCCAGTAGACTACCTAATTCACCCCTCCACTTT
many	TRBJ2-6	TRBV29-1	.	CSASEANVLTF	TGCAGCGCCTCGGAGGCCAACGTCCTGACTTTC
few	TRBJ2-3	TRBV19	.	CASSPGTSLTDTQYF	TGTGCCAGTAGTCCTGGGACATCTCTCACAGATACGCAGTATTTT